This TCR beta chain was sequenced for a study of blood T cell repertoires in COVID-19. The overall study: Some COVID-19 samples were acute and others convalescent; all came from the United States, Italy and Spain.

One Seattle source followed patients from active infection through their disease course. Generated by immunoSEQ multiplex PCR, the TCRdb table keeps only in-frame clones and is missing some. The sample carries about 240,000 clones, around 81% recorded once. Worth noting for this clone: This sample includes further DNA sequences coding for the same CDR3.

The CDR3 runs 15 residues. V was shortened by 0 bases and J by 0 bases, with 6 bases between the two germline ends. From germline, CDR1 is SGDLS and CDR2 YYNGEE. Sequencing used peripheral blood. This chain links TRBV9 with TRBJ2-2; D uncertain. This clonotype was obtained from a woman over 75 with COVID-19, enrolled during active disease. This chain's CDR3 is CASSVGSPNTGELFF. DNA for the CDR3: TGTGCCAGCAGCGTAGGAAGCCCGAACACCGGGGAGCTGTTTTTT.